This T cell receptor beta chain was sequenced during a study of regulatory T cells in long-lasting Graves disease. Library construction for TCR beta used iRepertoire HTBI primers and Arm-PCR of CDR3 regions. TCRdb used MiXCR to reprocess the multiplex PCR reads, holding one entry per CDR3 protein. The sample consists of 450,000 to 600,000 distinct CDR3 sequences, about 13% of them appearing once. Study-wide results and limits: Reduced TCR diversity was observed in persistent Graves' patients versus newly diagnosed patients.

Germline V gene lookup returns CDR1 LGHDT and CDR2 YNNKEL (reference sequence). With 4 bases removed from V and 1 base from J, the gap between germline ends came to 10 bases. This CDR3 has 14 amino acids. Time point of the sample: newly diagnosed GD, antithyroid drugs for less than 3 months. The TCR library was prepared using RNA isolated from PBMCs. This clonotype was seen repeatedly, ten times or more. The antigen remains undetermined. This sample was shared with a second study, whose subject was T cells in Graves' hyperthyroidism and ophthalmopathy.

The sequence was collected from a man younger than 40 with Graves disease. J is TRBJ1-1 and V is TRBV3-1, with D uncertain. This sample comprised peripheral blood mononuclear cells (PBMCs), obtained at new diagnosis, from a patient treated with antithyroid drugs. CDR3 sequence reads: CASSPNLRNTEAFF. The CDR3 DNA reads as TGTGCCAGCAGCCCCAACTTGAGGAACACTGAAGCTTTCTTT.